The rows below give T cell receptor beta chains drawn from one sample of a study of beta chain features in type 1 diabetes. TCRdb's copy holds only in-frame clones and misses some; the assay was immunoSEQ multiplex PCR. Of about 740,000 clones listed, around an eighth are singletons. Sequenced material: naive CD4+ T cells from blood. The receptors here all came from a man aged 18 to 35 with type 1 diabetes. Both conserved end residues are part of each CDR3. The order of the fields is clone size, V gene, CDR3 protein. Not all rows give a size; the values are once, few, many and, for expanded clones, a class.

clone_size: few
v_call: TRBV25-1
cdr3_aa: CASSDTLTGFNEKLFF

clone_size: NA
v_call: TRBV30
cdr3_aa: CAWSPTGDEQYF

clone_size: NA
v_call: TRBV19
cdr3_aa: CASSGASGNQPQHF

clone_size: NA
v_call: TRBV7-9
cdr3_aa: CASSFDSNYGYTF

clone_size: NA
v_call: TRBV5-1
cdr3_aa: CASSFNRMVTPRDTEAFF

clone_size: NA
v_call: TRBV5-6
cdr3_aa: CASSPSGGSQPQHF

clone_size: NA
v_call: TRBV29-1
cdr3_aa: CSVDRLVATDTQYF

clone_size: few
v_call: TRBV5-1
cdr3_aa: CASSALAGEDTQYF

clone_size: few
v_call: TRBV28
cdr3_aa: CASSLREKLFF

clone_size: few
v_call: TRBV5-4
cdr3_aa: CASSVGTGPNQPQHF

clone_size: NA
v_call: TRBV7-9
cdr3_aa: CASSLEYRTYEQYF

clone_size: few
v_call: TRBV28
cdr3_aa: CASRRPTTERGNSPLHF

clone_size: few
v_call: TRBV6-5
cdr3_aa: CASSPVQETQYF

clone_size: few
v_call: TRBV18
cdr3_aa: CASSDFNTDTQYF

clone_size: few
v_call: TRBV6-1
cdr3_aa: CASSESPVNTEAFF